This T cell receptor (beta chain) was sequenced in a study of CD8 T cells in Susac syndrome. RNA totalling roughly 0.45 to 1 ug underwent reverse transcription with random hexamers. Multiplex PCR with immunoSEQ amplified the TCR beta CDR3 across 54 Vbeta and 13 Jbeta. TCRdb reprocessed the immunoSEQ multiplex PCR reads with MiXCR, giving one entry per CDR3 protein. The sample lists 120,000 or so distinct CDR3 sequences; 90% to 95% were seen once. The sequenced target, TCR beta, came from blood CD8+ and CD4+ T cells. The CDR3 runs 15 residues. The trim removed 2 bases at V and 5 bases at J, leaving 7 bases unmatched.

The chain couples TRBV23-1 to TRBJ1-2; 8 bases match TRBD1. TRBV23-1 is filed as an ORF, its function uncertain. The source is a human donor in good health. What was sequenced was CD4+ T cells from PBMCs. This chain's CDR3 is CASSQHGQGRYGYTF. DNA of the CDR3: TGCGCCAGCAGTCAACACGGACAGGGACGATATGGCTACACCTTC.